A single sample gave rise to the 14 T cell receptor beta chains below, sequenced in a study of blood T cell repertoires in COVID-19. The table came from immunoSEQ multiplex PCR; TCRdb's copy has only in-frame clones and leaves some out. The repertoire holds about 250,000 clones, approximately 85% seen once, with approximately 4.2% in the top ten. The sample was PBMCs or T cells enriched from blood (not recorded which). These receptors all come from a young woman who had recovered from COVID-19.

For the CDR3, the DNA is TGCGCCAGCAGCATAGGAAGGGACAGACCTAACTATGGCTACACCTTC. Amino acids: CASSIGRDRPNYGYTF. The V call is TRBV5-1, the J call TRBJ1-2; 7 nucleotides line up with TRBD1. CDR3 length: 16 residues. V gave up 4 bases and J gave up 0 bases; unmatched junction bases: 9. The germline V gene encodes CDR1 SGHRS and CDR2 YFSETQ.

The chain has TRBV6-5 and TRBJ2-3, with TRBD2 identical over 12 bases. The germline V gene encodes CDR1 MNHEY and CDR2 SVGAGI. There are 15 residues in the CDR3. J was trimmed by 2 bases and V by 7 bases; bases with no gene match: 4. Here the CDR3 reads CASNLAGGYTDTQYF. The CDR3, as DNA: TGTGCCAGCAATCTAGCGGGGGGGTACACAGATACGCAGTATTTT.

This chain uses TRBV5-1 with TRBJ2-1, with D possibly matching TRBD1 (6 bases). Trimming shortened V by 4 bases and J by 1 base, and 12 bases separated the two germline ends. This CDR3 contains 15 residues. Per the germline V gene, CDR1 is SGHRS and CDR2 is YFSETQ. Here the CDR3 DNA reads TGCGCCAGCAGCGCAGGACAGTCTTCCTACAATGAGCAGTTCTTC. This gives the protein CASSAGQSSYNEQFF. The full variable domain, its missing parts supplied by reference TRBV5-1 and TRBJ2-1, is KAGVTQTPRYLIKTRGQQVTLSCSPISGHRSVSWYQQTPGQGLQFLFEYFSETQRNKGNFPGRFSGRQFSNSRSEMNVSTLELGDSALYLCASSAGQSSYNEQFFGPGTRLTVL.

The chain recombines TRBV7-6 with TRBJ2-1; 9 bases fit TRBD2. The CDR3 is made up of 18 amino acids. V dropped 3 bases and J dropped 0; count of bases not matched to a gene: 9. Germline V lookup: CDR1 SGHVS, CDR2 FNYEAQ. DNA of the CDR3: TGTGCCAGCAGCTTGGGGCAACGGACTAGCGCCTCCTACAATGAGCAGTTCTTC. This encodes CASSLGQRTSASYNEQFF.

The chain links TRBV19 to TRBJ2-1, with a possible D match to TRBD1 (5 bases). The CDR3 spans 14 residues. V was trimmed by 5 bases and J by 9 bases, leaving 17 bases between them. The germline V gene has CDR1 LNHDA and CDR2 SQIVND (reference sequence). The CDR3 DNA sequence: TGTGCCAGTAGTTTGGCAGGGCCGGTGTCTGAGCAGTTCTTC. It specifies CASSLAGPVSEQFF.

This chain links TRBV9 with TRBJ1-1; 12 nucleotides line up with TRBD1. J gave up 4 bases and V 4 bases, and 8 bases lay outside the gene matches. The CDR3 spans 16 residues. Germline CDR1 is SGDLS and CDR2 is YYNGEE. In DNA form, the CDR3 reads TGTGCCAGCAGCACCCGGGACAGGGGGCCAGGCACTGAAGCTTTCTTT. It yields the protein CASSTRDRGPGTEAFF.

The CDR3 nucleotides read TGTGCCAGCAGTTACTACGGGACTAGCGGGAGTATTGAGCAGTTCTTC. Protein sequence: CASSYYGTSGSIEQFF. The chain recombines TRBV6-5 with TRBJ2-1; TRBD2 agrees at 14 bases. The CDR3 length is 16 residues. The ends lost 1 base at V and 9 bases at J; junction bases unmatched: 5. The germline gives CDR1 MNHEY, CDR2 SVGAGI.

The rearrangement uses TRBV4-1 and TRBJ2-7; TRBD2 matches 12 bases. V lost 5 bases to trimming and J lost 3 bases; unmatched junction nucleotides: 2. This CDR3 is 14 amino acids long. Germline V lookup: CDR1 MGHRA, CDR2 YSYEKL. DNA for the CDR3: TGCGCCAGCAGCTCGACTAGCGGGAGCTACGAGCAGTACTTC. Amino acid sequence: CASSSTSGSYEQYF.

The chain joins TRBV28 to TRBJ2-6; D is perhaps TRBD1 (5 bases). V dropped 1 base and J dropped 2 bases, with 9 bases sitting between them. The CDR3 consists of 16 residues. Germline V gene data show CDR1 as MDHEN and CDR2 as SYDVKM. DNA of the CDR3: TGTGCCAGCAGTTTATTGGGGCAGACTGGGGCCAACGTCCTGACTTTC. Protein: CASSLLGQTGANVLTF.

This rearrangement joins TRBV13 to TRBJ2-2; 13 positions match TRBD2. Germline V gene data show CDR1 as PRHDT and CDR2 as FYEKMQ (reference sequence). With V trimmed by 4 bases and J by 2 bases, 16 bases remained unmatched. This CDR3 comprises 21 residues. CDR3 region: CASSSPKLAGGRLYNTGELFF. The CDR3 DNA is TGTGCCAGCAGCTCTCCTAAACTAGCGGGGGGGCGGCTCTACAACACCGGGGAGCTGTTTTTT. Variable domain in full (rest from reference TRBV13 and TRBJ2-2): AAGVIQSPRHLIKEKRETATLKCYPIPRHDTVYWYQQGPGQDPQFLISFYEKMQSDKGSIPDRFSAQQFSDYHSELNMSSLELGDSALYFCASSSPKLAGGRLYNTGELFFGEGSRLTVL.

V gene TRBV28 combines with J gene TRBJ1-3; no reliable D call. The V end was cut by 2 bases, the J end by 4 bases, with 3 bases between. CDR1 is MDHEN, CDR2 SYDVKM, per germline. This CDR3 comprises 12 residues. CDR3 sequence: CASSLLGNTIYF. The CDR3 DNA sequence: TGTGCCAGCAGTTTACTGGGAAACACCATATATTTT.

CDR3 residues: CASRPTGSTDTQYF. Written as DNA, the CDR3 is TGTGCCAGCAGACCAACCGGGAGCACAGATACGCAGTATTTT. The V gene is TRBV27, the J gene TRBJ2-3; D is undetermined. The V gene lost 6 bases and the J gene lost 0 bases, with 10 bases spanning the gap. This CDR3 is built from 14 residues. CDR1 and CDR2 (germline): MNHEY, SMNVEV (reference sequence).

This CDR3 is CASSWDSNYEQYF. The CDR3 nucleotides are TGTGCCAGCAGTTGGGACAGCAACTACGAGCAGTACTTC. The chain joins TRBV12-3 or TRBV12-4 to TRBJ2-7, with 7 bases matching TRBD1. The CDR3 loop spans 13 amino acids. Trimming removed 4 bases from V and 3 bases from J; junction bases left unmatched: 3.

This CDR3 reads CASSPRGQFGNTIYF. The CDR3 bases are TGTGCCAGCAGCCCAAGGGGGCAGTTTGGAAACACCATATATTTT. The chain uses TRBV14 and TRBJ1-3, with 7 positions matching TRBD1. The CDR3 has 15 amino acids. Germline V gene data show CDR1 as SGHDN and CDR2 as FVKESK. V lost 4 bases to trimming and J lost 3 bases; unmatched junction nucleotides: 6.